This entry is about one T cell receptor beta chain. Authors' methods: Reference gene primer amplification gave nucleated cell count estimates. Data came from immunoSEQ multiplex PCR; TCRdb stores just in-frame clones and leaves some out. Clone size and the V and J calls come from that table; the DNA yielded D and trimming. The sample includes 330,000 or so clones, over 80% of them seen just once. This entry belongs to a study of blood T cell repertoires in COVID-19. Study context: Acute and convalescent COVID-19 samples came from the United States, Italy and Spain. T cells, B-cell-depleted T cells, or PBMCs supplied cDNA or gDNA.

While infection was still active, Seattle patients were enrolled and then followed longitudinally. V lost 6 bases to trimming and J lost 7 bases; unmatched junction nucleotides: 6. The CDR3 has 14 residues. Germline V gene lookup returns CDR1 SGHRS and CDR2 YFSETQ. The genes are TRBV5-1 and TRBJ2-7; 14 bases are shared with TRBD2. Source material: peripheral blood. The receptor was isolated from a man aged 25-45 years with COVID-19, enrolled during active disease. The CDR3 DNA reads as TGCGCCAGCAAGACTAGCGGGAGGGCCGGGGAGCAGTACTTC. Translation gives CASKTSGRAGEQYF.